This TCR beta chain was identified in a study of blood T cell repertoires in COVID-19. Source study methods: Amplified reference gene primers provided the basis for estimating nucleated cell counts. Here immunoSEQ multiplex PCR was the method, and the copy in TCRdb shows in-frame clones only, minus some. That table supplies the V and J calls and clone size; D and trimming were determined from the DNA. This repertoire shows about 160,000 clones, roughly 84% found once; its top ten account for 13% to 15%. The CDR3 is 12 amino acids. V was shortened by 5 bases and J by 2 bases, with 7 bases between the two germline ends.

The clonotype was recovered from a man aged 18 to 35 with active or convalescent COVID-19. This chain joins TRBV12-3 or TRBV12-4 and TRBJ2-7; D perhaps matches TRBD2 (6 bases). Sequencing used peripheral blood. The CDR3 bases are TGTGCCAGCAGTCGACTAGCCTACGAGCAGTACTTC. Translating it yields CASSRLAYEQYF.